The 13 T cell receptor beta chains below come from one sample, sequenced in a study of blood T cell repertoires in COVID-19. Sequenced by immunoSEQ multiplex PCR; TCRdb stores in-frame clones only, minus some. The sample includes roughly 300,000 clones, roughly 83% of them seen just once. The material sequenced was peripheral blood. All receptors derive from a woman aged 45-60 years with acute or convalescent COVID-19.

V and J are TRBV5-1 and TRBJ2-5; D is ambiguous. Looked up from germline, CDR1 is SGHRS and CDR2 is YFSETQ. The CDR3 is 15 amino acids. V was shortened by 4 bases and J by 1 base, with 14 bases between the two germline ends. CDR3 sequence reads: CASSPNPAIQETQYF. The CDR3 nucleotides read TGCGCCAGCAGCCCTAATCCAGCGATCCAAGAGACCCAGTACTTC.

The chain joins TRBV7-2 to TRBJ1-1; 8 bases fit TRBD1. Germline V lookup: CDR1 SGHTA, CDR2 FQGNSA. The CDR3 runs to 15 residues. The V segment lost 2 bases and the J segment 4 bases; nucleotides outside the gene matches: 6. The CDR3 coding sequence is TGTGCCAGCAGCTTAAGCAGGGGGCCAAGCACTGAAGCTTTCTTT. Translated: CASSLSRGPSTEAFF.

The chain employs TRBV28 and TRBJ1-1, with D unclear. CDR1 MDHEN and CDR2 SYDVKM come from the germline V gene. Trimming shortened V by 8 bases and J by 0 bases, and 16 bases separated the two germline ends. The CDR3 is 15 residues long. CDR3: CASPRGGDMNTEAFF. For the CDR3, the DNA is TGTGCCAGCCCGCGGGGAGGTGACATGAACACTGAAGCTTTCTTT.

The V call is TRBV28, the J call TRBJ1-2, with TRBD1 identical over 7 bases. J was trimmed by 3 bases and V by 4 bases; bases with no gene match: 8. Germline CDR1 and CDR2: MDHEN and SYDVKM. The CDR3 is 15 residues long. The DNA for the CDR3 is TGTGCCAGCAGTTGGAGGGGGCTGCTTCACTATGGCTACACCTTC. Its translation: CASSWRGLLHYGYTF.

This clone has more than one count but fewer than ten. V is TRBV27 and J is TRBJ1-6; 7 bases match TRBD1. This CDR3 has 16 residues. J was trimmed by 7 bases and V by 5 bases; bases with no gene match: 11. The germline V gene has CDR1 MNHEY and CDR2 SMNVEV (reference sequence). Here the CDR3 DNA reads TGTGCCAGCAGTACTTTCTACGGGACAGTAAATTCACCCCTCCACTTT. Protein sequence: CASSTFYGTVNSPLHF.

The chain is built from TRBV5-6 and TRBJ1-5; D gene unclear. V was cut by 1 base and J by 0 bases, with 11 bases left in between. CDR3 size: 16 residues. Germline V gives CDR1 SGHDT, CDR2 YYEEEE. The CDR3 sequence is CASSLWAVASNQPQHF. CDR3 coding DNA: TGTGCCAGCAGCTTGTGGGCAGTTGCTAGCAATCAGCCCCAGCATTTT. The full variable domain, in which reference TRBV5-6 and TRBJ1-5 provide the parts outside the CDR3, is DAGVTQSPTHLIKTRGQQVTLRCSPKSGHDTVSWYQQALGQGPQFIFQYYEEEERQRGNFPDRFSGHQFPNYSSELNVNALLLGDSALYLCASSLWAVASNQPQHFGDGTRLSIL.

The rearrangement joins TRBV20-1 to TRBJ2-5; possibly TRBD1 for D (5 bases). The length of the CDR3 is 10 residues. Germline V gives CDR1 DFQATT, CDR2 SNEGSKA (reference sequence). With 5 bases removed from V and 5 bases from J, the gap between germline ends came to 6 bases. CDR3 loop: CSAYRETQYF. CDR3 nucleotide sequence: TGCAGTGCTTACAGGGAGACCCAGTACTTC.

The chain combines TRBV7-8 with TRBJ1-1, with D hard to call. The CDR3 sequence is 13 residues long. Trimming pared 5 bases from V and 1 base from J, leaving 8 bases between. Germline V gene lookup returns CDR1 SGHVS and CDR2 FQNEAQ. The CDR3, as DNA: TGTGCCAGCAGCCGGACGGGGAACACTGAAGCTTTCTTT. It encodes CASSRTGNTEAFF.

The DNA for the CDR3 is TGTGCCAGCAGCTTGGTAAGGGGGCTCTTGAACACTGAAGCTTTCTTT. Translated: CASSLVRGLLNTEAFF. This chain uses TRBV5-4 with TRBJ1-1; 7 bases align to TRBD1. J was trimmed by 0 bases and V by 0 bases; bases with no gene match: 5. The CDR3 loop spans 16 amino acids. Germline V CDR1 and CDR2: SGHNT, YYREEE (reference sequence).

The CDR3 DNA follows: TGCGCCAGCAGCCAGGTGACAGGGTACTCCTACGAGCAGTACTTC. As protein: CASSQVTGYSYEQYF. The V and J genes are TRBV4-1 and TRBJ2-7; 7 nucleotides match TRBD1. Per the germline V gene, CDR1 is MGHRA and CDR2 is YSYEKL. V was pared by 3 bases and J by 0 bases, with 5 bases of the junction left unmatched. The CDR3 runs 15 residues.

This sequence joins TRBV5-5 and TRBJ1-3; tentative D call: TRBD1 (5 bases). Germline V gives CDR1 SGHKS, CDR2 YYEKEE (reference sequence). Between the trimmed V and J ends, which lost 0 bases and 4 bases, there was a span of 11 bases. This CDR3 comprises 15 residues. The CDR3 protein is CASSLAPGKGNTIYF. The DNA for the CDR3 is TGTGCCAGCAGCTTGGCCCCAGGGAAGGGAAACACCATATATTTT.

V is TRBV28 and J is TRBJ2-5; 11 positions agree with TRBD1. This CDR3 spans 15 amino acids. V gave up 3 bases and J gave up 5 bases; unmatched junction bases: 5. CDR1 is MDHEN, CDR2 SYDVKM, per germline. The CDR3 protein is CASSFWTGGAETQYF. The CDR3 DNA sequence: TGTGCCAGCAGTTTCTGGACAGGGGGCGCGGAGACCCAGTACTTC. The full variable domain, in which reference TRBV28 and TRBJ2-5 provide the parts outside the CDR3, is DVKVTQSSRYLVKRTGEKVFLECVQDMDHENMFWYRQDPGLGLRLIYFSYDVKMKEKGDIPEGYSVSREKKERFSLILESASTNQTSMYLCASSFWTGGAETQYFGPGTRLLVL.

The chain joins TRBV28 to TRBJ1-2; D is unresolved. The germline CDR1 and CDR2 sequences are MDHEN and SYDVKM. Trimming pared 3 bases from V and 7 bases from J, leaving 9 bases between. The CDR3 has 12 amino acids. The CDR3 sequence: CASSFQEGGYTF. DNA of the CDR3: TGTGCCAGCAGTTTTCAAGAGGGTGGCTACACCTTC.